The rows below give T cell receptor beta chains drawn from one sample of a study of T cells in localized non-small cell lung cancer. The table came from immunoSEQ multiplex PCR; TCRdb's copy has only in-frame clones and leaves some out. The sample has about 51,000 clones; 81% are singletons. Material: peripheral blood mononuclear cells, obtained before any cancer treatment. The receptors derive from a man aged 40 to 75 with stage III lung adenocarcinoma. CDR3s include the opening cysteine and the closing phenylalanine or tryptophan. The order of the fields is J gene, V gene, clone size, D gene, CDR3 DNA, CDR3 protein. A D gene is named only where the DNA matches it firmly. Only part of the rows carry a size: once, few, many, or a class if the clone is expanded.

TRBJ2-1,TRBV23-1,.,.,TGCGCCAGCAGTCAAATCGGTTCCGGACAGTTCACTCGTGGGTCCTACAATGAGCAGTTCTTC,CASSQIGSGQFTRGSYNEQFF
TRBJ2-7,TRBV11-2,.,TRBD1,TGTGCCAGCAGCTTAGCCCTCGGACAGGCCCCTAGCGAGCAGTACTTC,CASSLALGQAPSEQYF
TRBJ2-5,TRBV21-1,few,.,TGTGCCAGCAGCCAAAGGGGACTCGAAGAGACCCAGTACTTC,CASSQRGLEETQYF
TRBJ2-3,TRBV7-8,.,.,TGTGCCAGCAGCCTTGGAACAGATACGCAGTATTTT,CASSLGTDTQYF
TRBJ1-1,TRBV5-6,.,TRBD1,TGTGCCAGCAGCCCAACCGGTCCAGACAGGGGTGGAACTTTCTTT,CASSPTGPDRGGTFF
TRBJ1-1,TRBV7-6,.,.,TGTGCCAGCAGCTTGGTGGTACAGGGCACTGAAGCTTTCTTT,CASSLVVQGTEAFF
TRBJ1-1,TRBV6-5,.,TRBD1,TGTGCCAGCAGTCACGGGACAGGGAGAAGCACTGAAGCTTTCTTT,CASSHGTGRSTEAFF
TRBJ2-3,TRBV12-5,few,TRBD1,TGTGCTAGTGGTTACTCGACAGGGAGAGCGCAGTATTTT,CASGYSTGRAQYF
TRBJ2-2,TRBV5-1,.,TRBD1,TGCGCCAGCAGCCCCGGGACAGGGGAGTCCGGGGAGCTGTTTTTT,CASSPGTGESGELFF
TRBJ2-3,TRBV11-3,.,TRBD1,TGTGCCAGCAGCCGGACAGGGGGCACAGATACGCAGTATTTT,CASSRTGGTDTQYF
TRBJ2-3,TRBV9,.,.,TGTGCCAGCAGCGTCTACAGGGAATCAGATACGCAGTATTTT,CASSVYRESDTQYF
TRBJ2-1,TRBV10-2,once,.,TGCGCCAGCACCCATCAAGGGACCGAGCAGTTCTTC,CASTHQGTEQFF